This TCR beta chain is from a study of Tregs in tolerant kidney transplant recipients. General study points: In tolerant patients, donor-specific Tregs outgrew total Tregs, suggesting antigen-driven expansion.

FACS sorting followed an approximately 6-day coculture of CFSE-labeled recipient PBMCs with irradiated graft donor PBMCs. As to this clone: Its antigen is as yet unknown.

Trimming left V 5 bases short and J 4 bases short, with 12 bases between. Germline V gene data show CDR1 as MNHEY and CDR2 as SVGAGI. The length of the CDR3 is 14 residues. Clones were read by immunoSEQ multiplex PCR, and TCRdb kept only the in-frame ones, dropping some. The sample has some 15,000 clones, around 53% seen once. The chain employs TRBV6-5 and TRBJ1-5; perhaps TRBD1 as D (5 bases). The source was CD4+ T cells from blood cultured with allogeneic cells, collected before the transplant. The source is a human patient who received a combined kidney and bone marrow transplant. In DNA, the CDR3 is TGTGCCAGCAGTGGACACCATTATAATCAGCCCCAGCATTTT. Its translation: CASSGHHYNQPQHF.